This T cell receptor beta chain was sequenced for a study of CD8 T cells in Susac syndrome. CD8+ and CD4+ T cells taken from blood had their TCR beta sequenced. The control group consisted of healthy donors matched for age and sex. The authors negatively isolated CD8+ and CD4+ T cells and FACS-enriched TEMRA cells. When the RNA was reverse transcribed, random hexamers were used with an input of roughly 0.45 to 1 ug. TCRdb processed the immunoSEQ multiplex PCR reads anew with MiXCR; each CDR3 protein has one entry. The sample lists some 180,000 distinct CDR3 sequences, around 96% occurring once. V was shortened by 0 bases and J by 8 bases, with 11 bases between the two germline ends. The CDR3 has 13 residues. Germline CDR1 reads DFQATT; CDR2 reads SNEGSKA (reference sequence).

The sequence was collected from a human donor in good health. The material sequenced was CD4+ T cells from PBMCs. The chain uses TRBV20-1 and TRBJ1-5; the D is unclear. The CDR3 DNA reads as TGCAGTGCTAGAGATCTACCTGGGGAGCCCCAGCATTTT. Amino acid sequence: CSARDLPGEPQHF.